These 8 T cell receptor beta chains came from one sample sequenced in a study of cytomegalovirus exposure and HLA in healthy donors. With 60 Vbeta and 13 Jbeta primers, the PCR was carried out. Only in-frame clones appear in the TCRdb table, and some are missing; sequencing was by immunoSEQ multiplex PCR. The sample carries about 62,000 clones, about 90% recorded once. The source material was PBMCs. These receptors came from a man aged 18 to 29 in good health and CMV-seronegative.

The chain links TRBV19 to TRBJ1-5; no definite D call. There are 15 residues in the CDR3. CDR1 and CDR2 (germline): LNHDA, SQIVND (reference sequence). V was clipped by 3 bases and J by 1 base, with 10 bases between them. The CDR3: CASSIQITSNQPQHF. CDR3 in DNA: TGTGCCAGTAGTATCCAGATTACGAGCAATCAGCCCCAGCATTTT.

J is TRBJ2-7 and V is TRBV6-1; the match to TRBD1 covers 9 bases. Trimming at V came to 2 bases and at J to 4 bases, leaving 6 bases not matched to a gene. Germline V gene data show CDR1 as MNHNS and CDR2 as SASEGT. CDR3 length: 15 residues. As DNA, the CDR3 is TGTGCCAGCAGTGAAATAGGGACAGGGAAGTACGAGCAGTACTTC. It specifies CASSEIGTGKYEQYF.

This clone was found once. This chain connects TRBV5-4 to TRBJ1-2; D perhaps matches TRBD1 (6 bases). Per germline, CDR1 SGHNT and CDR2 YYREEE (reference sequence). The CDR3 spans 12 residues. Trimming took 4 bases from V and 10 from J, leaving 14 bases between them. CDR3 residues: CASSRERGYYTF. DNA for the CDR3: TGTGCCAGCAGCCGTGAAAGGGGGTACTACACCTTC.

The rearrangement links TRBV7-2 to TRBJ2-7; TRBD2 matches 9 bases. With 6 bases clipped from V and 2 bases from J, the junction kept 8 bases outside the gene matches. The CDR3 has 15 residues. Germline CDR1 reads SGHTA; CDR2 reads FQGNSA. CDR3: CASSPGASGAYEQYF. For the CDR3, the DNA is TGTGCCAGCAGTCCGGGGGCTAGCGGGGCCTACGAGCAGTACTTC. The full variable domain, rest sourced from reference TRBV7-2 and TRBJ2-7, is GAGVSQSPSNKVTEKGKDVELRCDPISGHTALYWYRQSLGQGLEFLIYFQGNSAPDKSGLPSDRFSAERTGGSVSTLTIQRTQQEDSAVYLCASSPGASGAYEQYFGPGTRLTVT.

This chain connects TRBV28 to TRBJ1-4; a weak D match, TRBD1 (6 bases). CDR1 and CDR2 from the germline V gene are MDHEN and SYDVKM. The CDR3 spans 14 residues. Trimming removed 6 bases at V and 2 bases at J, with 10 bases between. DNA of the CDR3: TGTGCCAGCAGACAGGGAGGGACTAATGAAAAACTGTTTTTT. The encoded protein is CASRQGGTNEKLFF.

The rearrangement uses TRBV28 and TRBJ1-6; no clear D. The V gene lost 2 bases and the J gene lost 4 bases, with 12 bases spanning the gap. The CDR3 loop spans 16 amino acids. Germline CDR1 and CDR2: MDHEN and SYDVKM. The CDR3 DNA sequence: TGTGCCAGCAGTTTAAAGGGAGACGGATATAATTCACCCCTCCACTTT. Its protein product is CASSLKGDGYNSPLHF.

V usage is TRBV21-1 and J usage is TRBJ1-4; TRBD1 is the table's D call, not checked against the DNA. TRBV21-1 is designated a pseudogene. This CDR3 comprises 17 residues. CDR3 sequence (DNA): TGTGCCAGCAGCTCCACTCCCAACAGGGGTAGAAGTGAAAAACTGTTTTTT. Translation: CASSSTPNRGRSEKLFF.

The CDR3 sequence is CASSQGLGDTDTQYF. CDR3 coding DNA: TGTGCCAGCAGCCAAGGACTAGGGGACACAGATACGCAGTATTTT. The chain links TRBV4-2 to TRBJ2-3; maybe TRBD2 (6 bases). CDR1 and CDR2 (germline): LGHNA, YNFKEQ. The CDR3 length is 15 residues. Trimming cost V 1 base and J 2 bases, with 10 bases left between them.